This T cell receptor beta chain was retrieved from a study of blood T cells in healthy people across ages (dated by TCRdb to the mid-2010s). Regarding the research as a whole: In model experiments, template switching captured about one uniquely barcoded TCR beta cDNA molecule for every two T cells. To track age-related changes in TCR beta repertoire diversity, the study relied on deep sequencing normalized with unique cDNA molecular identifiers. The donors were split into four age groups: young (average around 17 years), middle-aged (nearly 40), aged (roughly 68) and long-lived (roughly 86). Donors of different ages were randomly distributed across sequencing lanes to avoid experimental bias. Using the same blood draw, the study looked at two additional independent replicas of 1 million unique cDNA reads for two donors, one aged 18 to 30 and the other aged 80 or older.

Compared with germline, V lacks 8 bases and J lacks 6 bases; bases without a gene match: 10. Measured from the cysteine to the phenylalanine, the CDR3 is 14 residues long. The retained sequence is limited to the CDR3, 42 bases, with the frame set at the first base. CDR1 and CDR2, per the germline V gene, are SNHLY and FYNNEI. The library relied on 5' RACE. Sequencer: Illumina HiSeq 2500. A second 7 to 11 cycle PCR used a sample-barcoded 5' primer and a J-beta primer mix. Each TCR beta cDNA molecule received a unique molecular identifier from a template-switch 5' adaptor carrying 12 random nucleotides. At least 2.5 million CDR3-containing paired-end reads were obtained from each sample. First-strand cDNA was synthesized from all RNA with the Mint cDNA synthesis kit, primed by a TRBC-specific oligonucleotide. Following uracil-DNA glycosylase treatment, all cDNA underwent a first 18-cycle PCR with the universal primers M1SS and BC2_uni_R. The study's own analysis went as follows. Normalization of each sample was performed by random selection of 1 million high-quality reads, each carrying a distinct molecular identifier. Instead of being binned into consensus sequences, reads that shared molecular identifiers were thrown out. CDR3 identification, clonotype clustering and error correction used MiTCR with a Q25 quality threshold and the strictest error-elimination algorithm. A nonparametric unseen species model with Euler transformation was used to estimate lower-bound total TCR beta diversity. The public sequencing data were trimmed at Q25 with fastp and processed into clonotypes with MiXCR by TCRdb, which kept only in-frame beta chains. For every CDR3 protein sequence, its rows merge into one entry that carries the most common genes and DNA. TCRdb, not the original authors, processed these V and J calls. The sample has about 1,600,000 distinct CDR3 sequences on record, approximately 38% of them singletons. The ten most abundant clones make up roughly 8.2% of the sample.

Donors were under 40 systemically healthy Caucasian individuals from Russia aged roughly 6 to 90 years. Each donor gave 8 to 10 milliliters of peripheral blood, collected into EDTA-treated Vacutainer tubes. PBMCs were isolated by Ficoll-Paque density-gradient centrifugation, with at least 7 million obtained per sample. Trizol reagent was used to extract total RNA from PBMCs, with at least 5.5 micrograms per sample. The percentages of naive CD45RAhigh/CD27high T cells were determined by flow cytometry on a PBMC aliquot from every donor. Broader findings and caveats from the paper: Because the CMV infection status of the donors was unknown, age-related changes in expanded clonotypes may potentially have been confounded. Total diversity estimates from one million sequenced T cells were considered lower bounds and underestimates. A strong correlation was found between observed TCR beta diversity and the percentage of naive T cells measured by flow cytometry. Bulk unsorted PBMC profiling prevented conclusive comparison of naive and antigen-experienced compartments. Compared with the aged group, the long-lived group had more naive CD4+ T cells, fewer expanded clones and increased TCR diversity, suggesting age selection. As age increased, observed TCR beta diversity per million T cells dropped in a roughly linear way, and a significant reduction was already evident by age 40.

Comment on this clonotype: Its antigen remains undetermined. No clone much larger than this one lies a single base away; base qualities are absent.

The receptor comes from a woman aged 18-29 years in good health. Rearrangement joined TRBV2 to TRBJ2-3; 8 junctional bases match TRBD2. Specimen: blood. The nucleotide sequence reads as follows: TGTGCCAGCTTTATAGCGGGGCTAGGCGATACGCAGTATTTT. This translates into CASFIAGLGDTQYF. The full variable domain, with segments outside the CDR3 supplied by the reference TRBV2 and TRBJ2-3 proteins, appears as EPEVTQTPSHQVTQMGQEVILRCVPISNHLYFYWYRQILGQKVEFLVSFYNNEISEKSEIFDDQFSVERPDGSNFTLKIRSTKLEDSAMYFCASFIAGLGDTQYFGPGTRLTVL.